Following are 25 T cell receptor beta chains from one sample sequenced in a study of cytotoxic CD8 clonotypes in ibrutinib-treated CLL. TCRdb's copy holds only in-frame clones and misses some; the assay was immunoSEQ multiplex PCR. The repertoire has around 77,000 clones, 80% of them found once; the top ten carry around 7.7%. This sample comprised PBMCs, obtained at disease progression, from a patient treated with ibrutinib. The receptors derive from a human donor with chronic lymphocytic leukemia.

The chain employs TRBV2 and TRBJ2-2, with D unresolved. This CDR3 contains 15 residues. Germline CDR1 reads SNHLY; CDR2 reads FYNNEI. In nucleotides, the CDR3 is TGTGCAGGCTCACTGGGCAGTTCGAACACCGGGGAGCTGTTTTTT. The encoded protein is CAGSLGSSNTGELFF.

The chain recombines TRBV5-1 with TRBJ1-2; D is uncertain. The length of the CDR3 is 14 residues. Trimming removed 0 bases at V and 3 bases at J, with 9 bases between. Germline values: CDR1 SGHRS, CDR2 YFSETQ. CDR3 sequence: CASSLAGWDYGYTF. The CDR3 nucleotides read TGCGCCAGCAGCTTGGCCGGGTGGGACTATGGCTACACCTTC.

V is TRBV28 and J is TRBJ2-4, with D tentatively TRBD2 (5 bases). Germline assignment: CDR1 MDHEN and CDR2 SYDVKM. This CDR3 has 15 residues. With 2 bases removed from V and 4 bases from J, the gap between germline ends came to 12 bases. The CDR3 sequence: CASSLGGAGKNIQYF. CDR3 DNA sequence: TGTGCCAGCAGTTTAGGAGGTGCCGGGAAAAACATTCAGTACTTC.

The rearrangement uses TRBV18 and TRBJ2-5, with D uncertain. The CDR3 length is 16 residues. The V end lost 1 base, the J end lost 1 base, and 13 bases lay between the germline ends. Germline CDR1 and CDR2: KGHSH and LQKENI. The CDR3 sequence: CASSPRWLASQETQYF. The CDR3 DNA reads TGTGCCAGCTCACCACGGTGGCTGGCAAGCCAAGAGACCCAGTACTTC.

The chain is built from TRBV18 and TRBJ1-1; D may be TRBD1 (6 bases). V was cut by 3 bases and J by 2 bases, with 10 bases left in between. The CDR3 runs to 14 residues. Germline-derived CDR1 and CDR2 are KGHSH and LQKENI. The chain's CDR3 is CASSPNRANTEAFF. CDR3 DNA sequence: TGTGCCAGCTCACCTAACAGGGCAAACACTGAAGCTTTCTTT. Combining the CDR3 with reference TRBV18 and TRBJ1-1 gives the whole variable domain NAGVMQNPRHLVRRRGQEARLRCSPMKGHSHVYWYRQLPEEGLKFMVYLQKENIIDESGMPKERFSAEFPKEGPSILRIQQVVRGDSAAYFCASSPNRANTEAFFGQGTRLTVV.

The rearrangement links TRBV7-9 to TRBJ2-7; 8 bases agree with TRBD1. CDR3 size: 14 residues. V trimming: 5 bases; J trimming: 5 bases; junction bases outside the gene matches: 8. Looked up from germline, CDR1 is SEHNR and CDR2 is FQNEAQ (reference sequence). CDR3 DNA: TGTGCCAGCAGCCGAAGGGACAGGACTGACGAGCAGTACTTC. It encodes CASSRRDRTDEQYF.

The chain carries TRBV6-5 and TRBJ2-1, with D perhaps matching TRBD1 or TRBD2 (5 bases each). Per the germline V gene, CDR1 is MNHEY and CDR2 is SVGAGI. Trimming pared 6 bases from V and 0 bases from J, leaving 9 bases between. The CDR3 runs 14 residues. CDR3 coding DNA: TGTGCCAGCAGCCGTGGGGGCTCCTACAATGAGCAGTTCTTC. Its translation: CASSRGGSYNEQFF.

V gene TRBV6-5 combines with J gene TRBJ2-7; tentatively, D is TRBD1 or TRBD2 (5 bases each). V lost 1 base and J 6 bases, leaving 16 bases between the germline ends. CDR1 MNHEY and CDR2 SVGAGI come from the germline V gene. The CDR3 totals 15 residues. CDR3 in amino acids: CASSYYGTAIREQYF. CDR3 nucleotides: TGTGCCAGCAGTTACTATGGGACCGCCATCCGCGAGCAGTACTTC.

This clone is a singleton in its sample. Other DNA sequences within the sample encode an identical CDR3. The chain combines TRBV5-1 with TRBJ2-7; TRBD1 aligns across 7 bases. The CDR3 extends over 14 amino acids. Trimming took 2 bases from V and 2 from J; bases not matched to a gene: 4. Germline V gene data show CDR1 as SGHRS and CDR2 as YFSETQ. CDR3 amino acids: CASSFRQGPYEQYF. The CDR3 nucleotides read TGCGCCAGCAGCTTTAGACAGGGCCCCTACGAGCAGTACTTC.

This clone was counted a single time. The rearrangement links TRBV6-1 to TRBJ2-2, with 9 bases aligning to TRBD2. The CDR3 runs to 16 residues. Germline V gene lookup returns CDR1 MNHNS and CDR2 SASEGT. Losses at the gene ends were 4 bases for V and 4 bases for J; bases not matched to a gene: 7. CDR3 coding DNA: TGTGCCAGCAGTGCATGGATTAGCGGGAGCACCGGGGAGCTGTTTTTT. Its protein product is CASSAWISGSTGELFF.

This rearrangement joins TRBV27 to TRBJ2-5; 10 bases align to TRBD2. The CDR3 spans 16 residues. V shed 3 bases and J 3 bases; nucleotides not matched to a gene: 7. Germline CDR1 is MNHEY and CDR2 is SMNVEV (reference sequence). The CDR3 sequence: CASSFLPLAGEETQYF. CDR3 nucleotide sequence: TGTGCCAGCAGTTTTCTCCCGCTAGCGGGGGAAGAGACCCAGTACTTC.

The J gene is TRBJ2-7, the V gene TRBV13; TRBD2 matches at 12 bases. The V gene end was trimmed by 5 bases and the J gene end by 3 bases; junction bases not matched to a gene: 11. The V gene's germline CDR1 is PRHDT and CDR2 FYEKMQ (reference sequence). The CDR3 extends over 17 amino acids. The CDR3 nucleotides are TGTGCCAGCAGCCCGCGACTAGCGGGGGCGTCAAACTACGAGCAGTACTTC. It is translated as CASSPRLAGASNYEQYF.

This chain joins TRBV5-1 and TRBJ2-1; 10 nucleotides agree with TRBD2. The CDR3 covers 16 residues. Germline CDR1 reads SGHRS; CDR2 reads YFSETQ. The J segment lost 10 bases and the V segment lost 4 bases, leaving 14 bases of the junction unmatched. The CDR3: CASSASSGSNFGEQFF. For the CDR3, the DNA is TGCGCCAGCAGCGCATCTAGCGGGAGTAATTTTGGCGAGCAGTTCTTC.

The chain is built from TRBV7-9 and TRBJ2-2; D may be TRBD2 (6 bases). CDR1 is SEHNR, CDR2 FQNEAQ, per germline (reference sequence). Trimming stripped 6 bases from V and 3 bases from J, with 17 bases between. The CDR3 is made up of 16 amino acids. CDR3 loop: CASRNFWGTDTGELFF. Written as DNA, the CDR3 is TGTGCCAGCAGGAATTTCTGGGGGACTGACACCGGGGAGCTGTTTTTT.

The V gene is TRBV2, the J gene TRBJ1-1; the D gene is possibly TRBD1 (6 bases). This CDR3 is built from 16 residues. Per germline, CDR1 SNHLY and CDR2 FYNNEI. V lost 4 bases and J lost 3, with 18 bases in between. The CDR3 loop reads CASSAPGQRAYTEAFF. The CDR3 nucleotides read TGTGCCAGCAGTGCCCCTGGACAGAGGGCTTACACTGAAGCTTTCTTT.

This clone has only a few counts. In the same sample, other DNA sequences code for this CDR3. The chain recombines TRBV5-4 with TRBJ2-5; D unclear. V lost 4 bases, J lost 2 bases, and 6 bases lay in between. The CDR3 runs 12 residues. Germline V gene sequence: CDR1 SGHNT, CDR2 YYREEE (reference sequence). The CDR3 DNA follows: TGTGCCAGCAGCCGGTATCAAGAGACCCAGTACTTC. It translates to CASSRYQETQYF.

The genes are TRBV5-1 and TRBJ2-1, with TRBD2 matching 11 bases. This CDR3 spans 15 amino acids. J was trimmed by 9 bases and V by 2 bases; bases with no gene match: 7. Germline CDR1 and CDR2: SGHRS and YFSETQ. CDR3 sequence: CASSFSGGAGGEQFF. The CDR3 region has the DNA TGCGCCAGCAGCTTTAGCGGGGGGGCCGGTGGTGAGCAGTTCTTC. Full variable domain (rest looked up from reference TRBV5-1 and TRBJ2-1): KAGVTQTPRYLIKTRGQQVTLSCSPISGHRSVSWYQQTPGQGLQFLFEYFSETQRNKGNFPGRFSGRQFSNSRSEMNVSTLELGDSALYLCASSFSGGAGGEQFFGPGTRLTVL.

The gene calls are TRBV5-1 and TRBJ1-1; D possibly corresponds to TRBD1 (5 bases). CDR3 size: 15 residues. Trimming took off 0 bases at V and 1 base at J, with 10 bases between the two ends. The V gene's germline CDR1 is SGHRS and CDR2 YFSETQ. CDR3 nucleotide sequence: TGCGCCAGCAGCTTGGCACCGGGACCGAACACTGAAGCTTTCTTT. It is translated as CASSLAPGPNTEAFF.

The chain is built from TRBV30 and TRBJ1-1, with no clear D. Germline values: CDR1 GTSNPN, CDR2 SVGIG (reference sequence). The CDR3 length is 13 residues. V was cut by 0 bases and J by 3 bases, with 8 bases left in between. CDR3 sequence: CAWSVWVYTEAFF. The CDR3 nucleotides are TGTGCCTGGAGTGTTTGGGTCTACACTGAAGCTTTCTTT.

The chain employs TRBV7-9 and TRBJ2-1; 7 nucleotides align to TRBD2. CDR1 and CDR2 from the germline V gene are SEHNR and FQNEAQ (reference sequence). V shed 0 bases and J 6 bases; nucleotides not matched to a gene: 14. The CDR3 spans 18 residues. The CDR3, as DNA: TGTGCCAGCAGCTTAGCGGGGAGGGGCCGGCAGCTGGGCAATGAGCAGTTCTTC. Encoded protein: CASSLAGRGRQLGNEQFF.

The chain combines TRBV7-9 with TRBJ2-4; unclear D gene. The CDR3 spans 14 residues. CDR1 is SEHNR, CDR2 FQNEAQ, per germline (reference sequence). V was cut by 10 bases and J by 8 bases, with 21 bases left in between. CDR3 coding DNA: TGTGCCACCACTCGAAGGGCCGGTGGGGACATTCAGTACTTC. Translating gives CATTRRAGGDIQYF.

This chain uses TRBV4-1 with TRBJ1-2; 7 bases line up with TRBD1. The CDR3 extends over 15 amino acids. Germline trimming cut 0 bases from V and 3 bases from J; bases unmatched to any gene: 4. The germline V gene encodes CDR1 MGHRA and CDR2 YSYEKL. The CDR3 DNA is TGCGCCAGCAGCCAAGAACCACAGGGGTACTATGGCTACACCTTC. Encoded protein: CASSQEPQGYYGYTF.

The chain joins TRBV5-1 to TRBJ1-2; 9 nucleotides match TRBD1. The V gene end was trimmed by 9 bases and the J gene end by 0 bases; junction bases not matched to a gene: 15. The CDR3 totals 17 residues. Germline CDR1 SGHRS, CDR2 YFSETQ. The CDR3 is CANNAGTGSSPNYGYTF. DNA of the CDR3: TGCGCCAACAACGCAGGGACAGGGTCATCTCCTAACTATGGCTACACCTTC. Looking up the rest from reference TRBV5-1 and TRBJ1-2 gives the full variable domain: KAGVTQTPRYLIKTRGQQVTLSCSPISGHRSVSWYQQTPGQGLQFLFEYFSETQRNKGNFPGRFSGRQFSNSRSEMNVSTLELGDSALYLCANNAGTGSSPNYGYTFGSGTRLTVV.

The V and J genes are TRBV7-9 and TRBJ2-2, with D uncertain. V was trimmed by 6 bases and J by 5 bases, leaving 7 bases between them. Germline CDR1 is SEHNR and CDR2 is FQNEAQ (reference sequence). CDR3 length: 12 residues. CDR3 nucleotide sequence: TGTGCCAGCAGTCTTAAAACCGGGGAGCTGTTTTTT. This gives the protein CASSLKTGELFF.

This clone was detected once. The chain is built from TRBV19 and TRBJ1-3, with TRBD1 as a possible D gene (6 bases). There are 15 residues in the CDR3. Trimming pared 5 bases from V and 0 bases from J, leaving 11 bases between. CDR1 is LNHDA, CDR2 SQIVND, per germline (reference sequence). The CDR3 here is CASSAVDSSGNTIYF. DNA of the CDR3: TGTGCCAGTAGTGCCGTGGACAGCTCTGGAAACACCATATATTTT.